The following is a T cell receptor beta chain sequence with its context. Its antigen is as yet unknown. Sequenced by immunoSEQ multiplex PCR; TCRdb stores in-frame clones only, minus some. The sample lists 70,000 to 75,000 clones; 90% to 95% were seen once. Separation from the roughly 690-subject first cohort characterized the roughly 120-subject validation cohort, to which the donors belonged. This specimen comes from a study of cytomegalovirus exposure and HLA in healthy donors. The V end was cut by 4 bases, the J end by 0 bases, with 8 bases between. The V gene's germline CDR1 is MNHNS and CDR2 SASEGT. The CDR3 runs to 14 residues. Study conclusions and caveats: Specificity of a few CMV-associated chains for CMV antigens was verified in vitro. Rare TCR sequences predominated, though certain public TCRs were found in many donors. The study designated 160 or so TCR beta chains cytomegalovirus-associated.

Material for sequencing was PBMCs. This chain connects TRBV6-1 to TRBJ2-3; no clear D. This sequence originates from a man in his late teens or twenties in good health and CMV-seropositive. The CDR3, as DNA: TGTGCCAGCAGTGTGATTACTAGCACAGATACGCAGTATTTT. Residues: CASSVITSTDTQYF.